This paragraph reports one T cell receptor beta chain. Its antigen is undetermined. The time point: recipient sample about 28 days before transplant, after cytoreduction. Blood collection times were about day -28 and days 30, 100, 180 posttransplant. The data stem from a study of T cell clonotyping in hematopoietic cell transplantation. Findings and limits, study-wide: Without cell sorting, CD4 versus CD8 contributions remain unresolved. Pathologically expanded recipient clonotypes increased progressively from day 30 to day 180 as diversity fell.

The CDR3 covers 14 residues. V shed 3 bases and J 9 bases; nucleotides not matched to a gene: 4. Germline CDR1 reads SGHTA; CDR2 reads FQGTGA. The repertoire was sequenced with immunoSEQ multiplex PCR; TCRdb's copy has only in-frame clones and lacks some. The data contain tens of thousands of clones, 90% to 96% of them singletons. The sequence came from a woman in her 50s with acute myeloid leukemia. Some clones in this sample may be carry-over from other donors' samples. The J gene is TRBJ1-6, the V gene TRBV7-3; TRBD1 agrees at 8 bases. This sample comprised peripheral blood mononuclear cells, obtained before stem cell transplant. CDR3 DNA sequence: TGTGCCAGCAGCTTTGGACAGGGAACTTCACCCCTCCACTTT. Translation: CASSFGQGTSPLHF.